A single sample gave rise to the 20 T cell receptor beta chains below, sequenced in a study of identical twins (dated by TCRdb to between 2015 and 2016). The library was obtained by 5' RACE. The instrument was an Illumina HiSeq 2000. TCRdb reran the public reads through fastp at Q25 and MiXCR, keeping productive beta chains. Merged by CDR3 protein, the rows form single entries marked with the most common genes and DNA. For this sample there are roughly 700,000 distinct CDR3 sequences; around 8.6% appear just once. The ten top clones hold around 0.95% of the sample. This same sample was also taken into another study, of yellow fever vaccine responses in identical twins.

Input material: PBMCs. The receptor set was obtained from a woman under 30 in good health.

Of note for this clonotype: A read error is likely, as this CDR3 ends without the conserved phenylalanine or tryptophan. The genes are TRBV7-2 and TRBJ1-5; no definite D call. The CDR3 has 14 amino acids. V was trimmed by 1 base and J by 5 bases, leaving 9 bases between them. Germline values: CDR1 SGHTA, CDR2 FQGNSA. CDR3 in amino acids: CASSLDVGDQPQHL. The CDR3 DNA reads TGTGCCAGCAGCTTAGACGTCGGCGATCAGCCCCAGCATTTA.

This sequence joins TRBV12-3 or TRBV12-4 and TRBJ1-2; TRBD1 is a possible D gene (5 bases). Trimming removed 6 bases at V and 4 bases at J, with 12 bases between. The CDR3 has 13 amino acids. CDR3 protein: CASRGGSVYGYTF. The CDR3, as DNA: TGTGCCAGCAGGGGGGGGTCGGTCTATGGCTACACCTTC.

The V call is TRBV6-1, the J call TRBJ2-2, with D perhaps matching TRBD2 (6 bases). The V and J ends lost 8 bases and 0 bases respectively, with 13 bases between them. CDR1 and CDR2 from the germline V gene are MNHNS and SASEGT. The CDR3 consists of 15 residues. The CDR3 region has the DNA TGTGCCAGCCATAGGAGGGTCGCGAACACCGGGGAGCTGTTTTTT. Amino acids: CASHRRVANTGELFF.

This clonotype was detected a few times. The V gene is TRBV6-1, the J gene TRBJ2-1; possible D gene TRBD2, 7 bases. The CDR3 is 17 amino acids. V was clipped by 6 bases and J by 1 base, with 19 bases between them. Germline V CDR1 and CDR2: MNHNS, SASEGT. CDR3 sequence (DNA): TGTGCCAGCAGCAACATGAGGGGGGGCCCGTCCTACAATGAGCAGTTCTTC. Its translation: CASSNMRGGPSYNEQFF.

This chain connects TRBV7-9 to TRBJ2-6; TRBD1 matches 8 bases. Germline V lookup: CDR1 SEHNR, CDR2 FQNEAQ (reference sequence). V was pared by 5 bases and J by 2 bases, with 5 bases of the junction left unmatched. The length of the CDR3 is 16 residues. CDR3 protein: CASSQVQGAGANVLTF. The CDR3 DNA reads TGTGCCAGCAGCCAAGTACAGGGGGCTGGGGCCAACGTCCTGACTTTC. Combining the CDR3 with reference TRBV7-9 and TRBJ2-6 gives the whole variable domain DTGVSQNPRHKITKRGQNVTFRCDPISEHNRLYWYRQTLGQGPEFLTYFQNEAQLEKSRLLSDRFSAERPKGSFSTLEIQRTEQGDSAMYLCASSQVQGAGANVLTFGAGSRLTVL.

The chain employs TRBV12-3 or TRBV12-4 and TRBJ2-1; 11 bases map to TRBD2. CDR3 length equals 15 residues. Losses at the gene ends were 7 bases for V and 9 bases for J; bases not matched to a gene: 11. DNA for the CDR3: TGTGCCAGCATTATTAGCGGGGGGGCTGGCAGTGAGCAGTTCTTC. It translates to CASIISGGAGSEQFF.

The table lists this clonotype with many counts. The chain couples TRBV24-1 to TRBJ2-7, with D unclear. CDR3 length: 11 amino acids. The germline V gene encodes CDR1 KGHDR and CDR2 SFDVKD. The V and J ends lost 0 bases and 5 bases respectively, with 1 base between them. DNA of the CDR3: TGTGCCACCAGTGATTTGAACGAGCAGTACTTC. Protein: CATSDLNEQYF.

This clonotype was recorded many times. The rearrangement joins TRBV5-1 to TRBJ2-1, with TRBD2 matching 9 bases. The CDR3 length is 17 residues. V shed 4 bases, J shed 0 bases, and the junction held 8 bases outside the gene matches. The germline CDR1 and CDR2 sequences are SGHRS and YFSETQ. The CDR3 reads CASSAGAGGSSYNEQFF. As DNA, the CDR3 is TGCGCCAGCAGCGCCGGGGCGGGAGGGTCCTCCTACAATGAGCAGTTCTTC.

This chain connects TRBV28 to TRBJ2-1, with TRBD1 as a possible D gene (6 bases). The germline V and J ends were trimmed by 4 bases and 4 bases, with 11 bases remaining between them. CDR1 and CDR2 (germline): MDHEN, SYDVKM. This CDR3 is 14 amino acids long. In nucleotides, the CDR3 is TGTGCCAGCAGTTCCCGGACAGTATACAATGAGCAGTTCTTC. This codes for CASSSRTVYNEQFF.

This clonotype was detected only a few times. This chain joins TRBV12-3 or TRBV12-4 and TRBJ2-7, with TRBD2 identical over 8 bases. V lost 4 bases, J lost 1 base, and 12 bases stayed unmatched. This CDR3 has 17 residues. CDR3 in amino acids: CASSSDIGGAVSYEQYF. The CDR3 nucleotides are TGTGCCAGCAGTTCTGATATCGGGGGGGCAGTTTCCTACGAGCAGTACTTC.

This clonotype was counted many times. The chain combines TRBV12-3 or TRBV12-4 with TRBJ2-2; possibly TRBD2 for D (5 bases). The V end lost 3 bases, the J end lost 7 bases, and 9 bases lay between the germline ends. CDR3 size: 13 residues. The CDR3 spells CASSFLEVGELFF. The CDR3 nucleotides are TGTGCCAGCAGTTTTTTGGAGGTCGGGGAGCTGTTTTTT.

This clonotype showed up just a few times. The chain couples TRBV20-1 to TRBJ2-4; D possibly matches TRBD1 or TRBD2 (5 bases each). Trimming cost V 6 bases and J 6 bases, with 15 bases left between them. The germline CDR1 and CDR2 sequences are DFQATT and SNEGSKA (reference sequence). This CDR3 region has 13 residues. CDR3 loop: CSATDPGPNIQYF. The CDR3, as DNA: TGCAGTGCGACCGACCCGGGACCAAACATTCAGTACTTC.

This clonotype has just a few counts. The chain couples TRBV7-2 to TRBJ2-5; D is perhaps TRBD2 (6 bases). The CDR3 spans 14 residues. CDR1 and CDR2 (germline): SGHTA, FQGNSA. The V and J ends lost 3 bases and 9 bases respectively, with 17 bases between them. In DNA, the CDR3 is TGTGCCAGCAGCTTTGATTTGGTGAGGGAGGCCCAGTACTTC. Translation: CASSFDLVREAQYF.

This clonotype was seen only a few times. The chain has TRBV20-1 and TRBJ2-7, with D hard to call. V lost 0 bases to trimming and J lost 0 bases, with 12 bases between them. The CDR3 is 15 residues long. CDR1 DFQATT and CDR2 SNEGSKA come from the germline V gene (reference sequence). The CDR3 here is CSARDSRPASYEQYF. In DNA form, the CDR3 reads TGCAGTGCTAGAGATTCGAGACCGGCCTCCTACGAGCAGTACTTC.

This clonotype has ten or more counts. The chain links TRBV15 to TRBJ2-4; TRBD1 matches at 10 bases. V lost 4 bases, J lost 7 bases, and 4 bases stayed unmatched. CDR3 length: 14 residues. Germline V CDR1 and CDR2: LNHNV, YYDKDF (reference sequence). The CDR3 is CATSMTGGMNIQYF. The CDR3 nucleotides read TGTGCCACCAGCATGACAGGGGGCATGAACATTCAGTACTTC.

This clonotype came up a few times. V usage is TRBV7-9 and J usage is TRBJ2-1; 8 nucleotides agree with TRBD1. The CDR3 loop spans 14 amino acids. Per germline, CDR1 SEHNR and CDR2 FQNEAQ (reference sequence). Unmatched junction bases numbered 15, after V lost 4 bases and J lost 16 bases. CDR3 in DNA: TGTGCCAGCAGCTCTTGGACAGGGCTGGATCCGACTTTCTTC. This encodes CASSSWTGLDPTFF.

The chain has TRBV9 and TRBJ1-1; D not certain. The germline V and J ends were trimmed by 0 bases and 0 bases, with 6 bases remaining between them. CDR3 length equals 14 residues. Germline V lookup: CDR1 SGDLS, CDR2 YYNGEE. This CDR3 reads CASSVGRLNTEAFF. In DNA, the CDR3 is TGTGCCAGCAGCGTAGGGCGGCTGAACACTGAAGCTTTCTTT.

V and J are TRBV4-2 and TRBJ2-1; maybe TRBD1 (5 bases). Trimming took 1 base from V and 6 from J, leaving 10 bases between them. The germline V gene encodes CDR1 LGHNA and CDR2 YNFKEQ. CDR3 length: 14 amino acids. DNA for the CDR3: TGTGCCAGCAGCCAAGTCGGCCAGGGCAATGAGCAGTTCTTC. Protein: CASSQVGQGNEQFF.

Ten or more counts support this clonotype. V usage is TRBV28 and J usage is TRBJ2-3; 8 nucleotides line up with TRBD1. Trimming cost V 7 bases and J 8 bases; bases outside gene matches: 17. Germline V lookup: CDR1 MDHEN, CDR2 SYDVKM. CDR3 length equals 16 residues. The CDR3: CASIPPPGQDSGTQYF. DNA for the CDR3: TGTGCCAGCATCCCTCCTCCGGGACAGGATTCGGGTACGCAGTATTTT. The full variable domain, with the rest looked up from reference TRBV28 and TRBJ2-3, is DVKVTQSSRYLVKRTGEKVFLECVQDMDHENMFWYRQDPGLGLRLIYFSYDVKMKEKGDIPEGYSVSREKKERFSLILESASTNQTSMYLCASIPPPGQDSGTQYFGPGTRLTVL.

This clonotype was found a few times. The V call is TRBV16, the J call TRBJ2-7; the match to TRBD1 covers 8 bases. The CDR3 contains 18 residues. J gave up 3 bases and V 1 base, and 14 bases lay outside the gene matches. Germline V gives CDR1 KGHSY, CDR2 FQNENV. The CDR3: CASSQFKGRQGPGYEQYF. The DNA of the CDR3 is TGTGCCAGCAGCCAATTTAAAGGTCGACAGGGGCCAGGCTACGAGCAGTACTTC.